These 13 T cell receptor beta chains share one sample of origin, sequenced in a study of OX40 agonist ivuxolimab in advanced cancers. The repertoire was sequenced with immunoSEQ multiplex PCR; TCRdb's copy has only in-frame clones and lacks some. The sample has about 31,000 clones, around 87% seen once. Sequencing used CD4+ or CD8+ T cells sorted from blood, obtained in a trial of the OX40 agonist ivuxolimab. These receptors all come from an adult with an advanced solid tumor such as melanoma, head and neck, liver or kidney cancer.

The J gene is TRBJ2-1, the V gene TRBV25-1, with D perhaps matching TRBD1 (6 bases). Germline V gene lookup returns CDR1 MGHDK and CDR2 SYGVNS. Trimming took 5 bases from V and 4 from J, leaving 18 bases between them. The CDR3 totals 16 residues. The CDR3 region has the DNA TGTGCCAGCAGTTCAAACAGGGTCAGATCTTACAATGAGCAGTTCTTC. This gives the protein CASSSNRVRSYNEQFF.

This chain joins TRBV6-1 and TRBJ2-1; weak D call: TRBD1 (6 bases). This CDR3 spans 15 amino acids. The V and J ends lost 1 base and 3 bases respectively, with 10 bases between them. Looked up from germline, CDR1 is MNHNS and CDR2 is SASEGT. CDR3 in DNA: TGTGCCAGCAGTGAAGATGGGGGCCACTACAATGAGCAGTTCTTC. Its translation is CASSEDGGHYNEQFF.

The rearrangement joins TRBV7-2 to TRBJ2-5; D possibly uses TRBD1 or TRBD2 (5 bases each). CDR1 SGHTA and CDR2 FQGNSA come from the germline V gene. The CDR3 sequence is 16 residues long. Between the trimmed V and J ends, which lost 1 base and 4 bases, there was a span of 16 bases. The CDR3 spells CASSLGDIGALETQYF. The DNA of the CDR3 is TGTGCCAGCAGCTTAGGTGACATCGGGGCTCTAGAGACCCAGTACTTC.

The chain combines TRBV5-4 with TRBJ2-3; 10 bases fit TRBD2. This CDR3 is 14 amino acids long. Looked up from germline, CDR1 is SGHNT and CDR2 is YYREEE (reference sequence). V shed 4 bases and J 4 bases; nucleotides not matched to a gene: 3. The CDR3 bases are TGTGCCAGCAGCCCAGGACTAGCGGCAGATACGCAGTATTTT. It yields the protein CASSPGLAADTQYF. Full variable domain (outside the CDR3, taken from reference TRBV5-4 and TRBJ2-3): ETGVTQSPTHLIKTRGQQVTLRCSSQSGHNTVSWYQQALGQGPQFIFQYYREEENGRGNFPPRFSGLQFPNYSSELNVNALELDDSALYLCASSPGLAADTQYFGPGTRLTVL.

This chain links TRBV18 with TRBJ2-1; a weak D match, TRBD2 (5 bases). Germline loops: CDR1 KGHSH, CDR2 LQKENI. The CDR3 spans 13 residues. V lost 5 bases, J lost 3 bases, and 8 bases lay in between. DNA for the CDR3: TGTGCCAGCTCAACCCGGGACTACAATGAGCAGTTCTTC. Translation: CASSTRDYNEQFF.

V gene TRBV5-1 combines with J gene TRBJ1-2; D may be TRBD1 (5 bases). V was pared by 4 bases and J by 4 bases, with 17 bases between. The CDR3 totals 15 residues. Germline V gene sequence: CDR1 SGHRS, CDR2 YFSETQ. CDR3 DNA sequence: TGCGCCAGCAGCCCAGTAGGGTTGGGGACCTATGGCTACACCTTC. This codes for CASSPVGLGTYGYTF.

CDR3 DNA: TGTGCCAGCAGCCAAGTGGGGGGTAATTCACCCCTCCACTTT. It specifies CASSQVGGNSPLHF. The V call is TRBV14, the J call TRBJ1-6, with TRBD1 as a possible D gene (5 bases). This CDR3 comprises 14 residues. Trimming stripped 1 base from V and 6 bases from J, with 7 bases between. Germline CDR1 is SGHDN and CDR2 is FVKESK.

This clone has only a few counts. V usage is TRBV6-4 and J usage is TRBJ2-1; D is undetermined. The CDR3 runs 15 residues. V lost 3 bases, J lost 3 bases, and 12 bases lay in between. Germline V gives CDR1 MRHNA, CDR2 SNTAGT. The chain's CDR3 is CASSEGYQSYNEQFF. CDR3 DNA sequence: TGTGCCAGCAGTGAAGGCTACCAAAGCTACAATGAGCAGTTCTTC.

The V call is TRBV11-2, the J call TRBJ2-7; either TRBD1 or TRBD2 may supply D (5 bases each). Germline V gives CDR1 SGHAT, CDR2 FQNNGV. The CDR3 extends over 12 amino acids. Trimming removed 5 bases at V and 6 bases at J, with 11 bases between. The CDR3 DNA follows: TGTGCCAGCAGCCTGGGACCTCTCGAGCAGTACTTC. It is translated as CASSLGPLEQYF.

Only one count was recorded for this clone. V and J are TRBV5-1 and TRBJ2-1; D gene uncertain. Germline CDR1 and CDR2: SGHRS and YFSETQ. The V and J ends lost 1 base and 7 bases respectively, with 12 bases between them. The CDR3 runs to 14 residues. The CDR3 nucleotides are TGCGCCAGCAGCTTGTCTCCCCCTGTGAATGAGCAGTTCTTC. Residues: CASSLSPPVNEQFF.

The chain combines TRBV19 with TRBJ2-3; TRBD1 matches 8 bases. V dropped 3 bases and J dropped 5; count of bases not matched to a gene: 10. This CDR3 region has 16 residues. The germline CDR1 and CDR2 sequences are LNHDA and SQIVND (reference sequence). This chain's CDR3 is CASSIRTGLGGDTQYF. In DNA, the CDR3 is TGTGCCAGTAGTATCCGGACAGGGCTGGGGGGAGATACGCAGTATTTT.

This clone was observed a few times. The genes are TRBV5-1 and TRBJ2-7, with D perhaps assigned TRBD1 or TRBD2 (6 bases each). Trimming removed 4 bases from V and 3 bases from J, with 20 bases in between. Looked up from germline, CDR1 is SGHRS and CDR2 is YFSETQ. CDR3 size: 16 residues. CDR3 residues: CASSPSPGARVYEQYF. CDR3 bases: TGCGCCAGCAGCCCGTCTCCGGGGGCGCGTGTCTACGAGCAGTACTTC.

The sample holds a few counts of this clone. The chain couples TRBV6-6 to TRBJ2-7; D call uncertain. The CDR3 totals 12 residues. Trimming left V 4 bases short and J 0 bases short, with 4 bases between. Germline V gene sequence: CDR1 MNHNY, CDR2 SVGAGI (reference sequence). DNA of the CDR3: TGTGCCAGCAGTTGGGCCTCCTACGAGCAGTACTTC. Protein: CASSWASYEQYF.